This TCR beta chain comes out of a study of T cell changes during pregnancy in multiple sclerosis. This table comes from immunoSEQ multiplex PCR, and its TCRdb copy is limited to in-frame clones, with some not included. The sample consists of about 55,000 clones, 80% to 90% of them appearing once. Between the trimmed V and J ends, which lost 4 bases and 7 bases, there was a span of 13 bases. The length of the CDR3 is 13 residues. Germline-derived CDR1 and CDR2 are LNHNV and YYDKDF (reference sequence). Here the sequenced sample was CD4+ T cells from peripheral blood mononuclear cells, taken in the first trimester of pregnancy. The sequence was collected from a female donor with multiple sclerosis, enrolled in a pregnancy study. This chain links TRBV15 with TRBJ1-1; maybe TRBD1 (6 bases). The CDR3 DNA reads as TGTGCCACCAGCATGAGGACAGAGAGTGAAGCTTTCTTT. It yields the protein CATSMRTESEAFF.